This entry lists 20 T cell receptor beta chains sequenced from one sample in a study of tumor T cells in aggressive B-cell lymphoma. The data were produced by immunoSEQ multiplex PCR, yet TCRdb's version contains in-frame clones alone and is incomplete. The sample carries more than 3,000 clones, approximately 81% recorded once. The specimen sequenced was tumor tissue. All receptors come from an adult with diffuse large B cell lymphoma.

The V gene is TRBV10-2, the J gene TRBJ1-2; no clear D gene. The CDR3 sequence is 10 residues long. CDR1 WSHSY and CDR2 SAAADI come from the germline V gene. The V end lost 4 bases, the J end lost 7 bases, and 4 bases lay between the germline ends. The CDR3 sequence is CASSGPGYTF. DNA for the CDR3: TGCGCCAGCAGTGGGCCTGGCTACACCTTC.

The chain uses TRBV4-1 and TRBJ1-1; D might be TRBD1 (5 bases). CDR1 is MGHRA, CDR2 YSYEKL, per germline. CDR3 length equals 15 residues. V was cut by 4 bases and J by 3 bases, with 15 bases left in between. CDR3 region: CASSPAGTFDTEAFF. The CDR3 nucleotides are TGCGCCAGCAGCCCAGCCGGGACTTTTGACACTGAAGCTTTCTTT.

The CDR3 sequence is CASSELPTGSGEQYF. The CDR3 bases are TGCGCCAGCAGTGAGCTCCCGACAGGGTCGGGTGAGCAGTACTTC. The genes are TRBV10-1 and TRBJ2-7, with 7 bases identical to TRBD1. Germline V CDR1 and CDR2: WNHNN, SYGVQD (reference sequence). J gave up 7 bases and V 2 bases, and 11 bases lay outside the gene matches. This CDR3 has 15 residues.

This clone was seen only a few times. V gene TRBV27 combines with J gene TRBJ1-1, with TRBD1 matching 8 bases. Germline V gene data show CDR1 as MNHEY and CDR2 as SMNVEV (reference sequence). The CDR3 extends over 14 amino acids. Unmatched junction bases numbered 6, after V lost 3 bases and J lost 6 bases. This CDR3 reads CASSFWDRSAEAFF. The CDR3 DNA sequence: TGTGCCAGCAGTTTTTGGGACAGGTCAGCTGAAGCTTTCTTT.

The chain carries TRBV14 and TRBJ1-2, with a tentative D call TRBD1 (5 bases). The CDR3 is 16 residues long. The germline CDR1 and CDR2 sequences are SGHDN and FVKESK. The germline V and J ends were trimmed by 2 bases and 2 bases, with 15 bases remaining between them. The CDR3 coding sequence is TGTGCCAGCAGCCAAAACCGGAACAGGTTGAACTATGGCTACACCTTC. Translation: CASSQNRNRLNYGYTF.

The rearrangement joins TRBV27 to TRBJ2-5; tentative D call: TRBD1 (6 bases). Judging by the DNA end, TRBJ2-7 fits better; the J call may be wrong. Germline loops: CDR1 MNHEY, CDR2 SMNVEV (reference sequence). The CDR3 is made up of 14 amino acids. As DNA, the CDR3 is TGTGCCAGCAGTTTAGGGCAGGGGTTCGGCGAGCAGTACTTC. Translation gives CASSLGQGFGEQYF.

This clone has more than one count but fewer than ten. The rearrangement joins TRBV7-2 to TRBJ2-1, with 8 bases lining up with TRBD2. The V gene's germline CDR1 is SGHTA and CDR2 FQGNSA. This CDR3 region has 14 residues. V gave up 4 bases and J gave up 9 bases; unmatched junction bases: 8. CDR3 nucleotides: TGTGCCAGCAGCTCCGGGAGCGGGGGAGGTGAGCAGTTCTTC. It is translated as CASSSGSGGGEQFF.

The chain joins TRBV5-1 to TRBJ2-7, with D possibly TRBD2 on 6 matching bases. This CDR3 is 15 amino acids long. In germline, CDR1 is SGHRS, CDR2 YFSETQ. Deletions cut 3 bases from V and 2 bases from J, with 15 bases between. The CDR3 DNA reads as TGCGCCAGCAGCTCCGGGACTCACCAGACCTACGAGCAGTACTTC. Translation: CASSSGTHQTYEQYF.

V is TRBV2 and J is TRBJ2-7; 10 bases line up with TRBD1. Per the germline V gene, CDR1 is SNHLY and CDR2 is FYNNEI. With V trimmed by 3 bases and J by 10 bases, 6 bases remained unmatched. The CDR3 runs 13 residues. CDR3 nucleotides: TGTGCCAGCAGTGAGGGGGGACAGGGGCCCCAGTACTTC. Residues: CASSEGGQGPQYF.

The chain is built from TRBV7-6 and TRBJ2-2; D is undetermined. Germline V CDR1 and CDR2: SGHVS, FNYEAQ. The CDR3 consists of 15 residues. The V and J ends lost 5 bases and 4 bases respectively, with 14 bases between them. The CDR3 here is CASSESGSPTGELFF. The CDR3 DNA reads as TGTGCCAGCAGCGAATCCGGGTCCCCCACCGGGGAGCTGTTTTTT. The complete variable domain, with remaining parts taken from reference TRBV7-6 and TRBJ2-2, reads GAGVSQSPRYKVTKRGQDVALRCDPISGHVSLYWYRQALGQGPEFLTYFNYEAQQDKSGLPNDRFSAERPEGSISTLTIQRTEQRDSAMYRCASSESGSPTGELFFGEGSRLTVL.

V and J are TRBV14 and TRBJ2-5; 9 bases map to TRBD1. The CDR3 has 15 amino acids. Germline V gene sequence: CDR1 SGHDN, CDR2 FVKESK. J was trimmed by 5 bases and V by 4 bases; bases with no gene match: 8. The CDR3 loop is CASSLLTGGRETQYF. CDR3 sequence (DNA): TGTGCCAGCAGCCTACTCACAGGGGGCCGGGAGACCCAGTACTTC.

This chain connects TRBV20-1 to TRBJ2-1, with 9 bases aligning to TRBD2. The CDR3 has 11 amino acids. J gave up 10 bases and V 6 bases, and 4 bases lay outside the gene matches. Germline V gives CDR1 DFQATT, CDR2 SNEGSKA (reference sequence). The CDR3 is CSAPTSGEQFF. In DNA, the CDR3 is TGCAGTGCACCGACTAGCGGCGAGCAGTTCTTC.

The genes are TRBV5-1 and TRBJ1-1, with 8 bases fitting TRBD1. Trimming took 0 bases from V and 1 from J; bases not matched to a gene: 5. CDR1 and CDR2 (germline): SGHRS, YFSETQ. The length of the CDR3 is 16 residues. CDR3 in DNA: TGCGCCAGCAGCTTGGCCTACAGGGGGGAGAACACTGAAGCTTTCTTT. Translating it yields CASSLAYRGENTEAFF. Together with reference TRBV5-1 and TRBJ1-1, the CDR3 gives the full variable domain: KAGVTQTPRYLIKTRGQQVTLSCSPISGHRSVSWYQQTPGQGLQFLFEYFSETQRNKGNFPGRFSGRQFSNSRSEMNVSTLELGDSALYLCASSLAYRGENTEAFFGQGTRLTVV.

The CDR3 is CATLAVSTDTQYF. As DNA, the CDR3 is TGTGCTACCTTAGCGGTTAGCACAGATACGCAGTATTTT. The V call is TRBV12-5, the J call TRBJ2-3, with D maybe TRBD2 (6 bases). The germline V gene encodes CDR1 LGHNT and CDR2 FRNRAP. This CDR3 contains 13 residues. Trimming pared 10 bases from V and 0 bases from J, leaving 11 bases between.

This clone appeared a few times. This chain's CDR3 is CASSLGGLGYGYTF. The CDR3 DNA follows: TGTGCCAGCAGCTTGGGAGGGCTGGGGTACGGCTACACCTTC. The chain is built from TRBV5-4 and TRBJ1-2; no clear D. The CDR3 spans 14 residues. CDR1 and CDR2 (germline): SGHNT, YYREEE (reference sequence). Deletions cut 0 bases from V and 8 bases from J, with 14 bases between.

J is TRBJ2-1 and V is TRBV6-5, with D hard to call. V was shortened by 6 bases and J by 10 bases, with 13 bases between the two germline ends. The CDR3 has 12 amino acids. The germline V gene has CDR1 MNHEY and CDR2 SVGAGI. CDR3 in amino acids: CASRGLLGEQFF. DNA for the CDR3: TGTGCCAGCAGGGGCCTCCTTGGAGAGCAGTTCTTC.

V usage is TRBV6-5 and J usage is TRBJ2-5; possibly TRBD2 for D (5 bases). The CDR3 covers 16 residues. V lost 4 bases and J lost 4, with 19 bases in between. The V gene's germline CDR1 is MNHEY and CDR2 SVGAGI. CDR3 coding DNA: TGTGCCAGCAGTTCCCTCTTAGCGAGTGGGTCAGAGACCCAGTACTTC. Its translation is CASSSLLASGSETQYF.

This clone has only one observation. The V gene is TRBV19, the J gene TRBJ2-1, with 10 bases lining up with TRBD2. The V gene end was trimmed by 10 bases and the J gene end by 9 bases; junction bases not matched to a gene: 12. The CDR3 is 14 residues long. Germline loops: CDR1 LNHDA, CDR2 SQIVND (reference sequence). The CDR3 is CATRSSGGYGEQFF. The CDR3 DNA reads as TGTGCCACCCGGAGTAGCGGGGGGTACGGTGAGCAGTTCTTC.

The CDR3 sequence: CASSEGQSYQPQHF. CDR3 sequence (DNA): TGTGCCAGCAGTGAAGGTCAGTCTTATCAGCCCCAGCATTTT. The gene calls are TRBV2 and TRBJ1-5, with D unclear. The CDR3 is made up of 14 amino acids. The V and J ends lost 1 base and 5 bases respectively, with 9 bases between them. Germline CDR1 reads SNHLY; CDR2 reads FYNNEI. Looking up the rest from reference TRBV2 and TRBJ1-5 gives the full variable domain: EPEVTQTPSHQVTQMGQEVILRCVPISNHLYFYWYRQILGQKVEFLVSFYNNEISEKSEIFDDQFSVERPDGSNFTLKIRSTKLEDSAMYFCASSEGQSYQPQHFGDGTRLSIL.

V is TRBV18 and J is TRBJ2-1; perhaps TRBD2 as D (5 bases). This CDR3 is 13 amino acids long. V shed 6 bases and J shed 10 bases, with 16 bases lying between them. Germline V gives CDR1 KGHSH, CDR2 LQKENI. The CDR3, as DNA: TGTGCCAGCTCTCGGACTGCCGCCGAAGAGCAGTTCTTC. This codes for CASSRTAAEEQFF.